This paragraph reports one T cell receptor beta chain. This record belongs to a study of control samples from healthy donors and cancer patients. Germline CDR1 and CDR2: SGHRS and YFSETQ. Trimming cost V 3 bases and J 3 bases, with 22 bases left between them. There are 18 residues in the CDR3. The assay was immunoSEQ multiplex PCR, and TCRdb's table has in-frame clones only and misses some. The data show some 90,000 clones, around 83% seen once. Material for sequencing was blood. The chain uses TRBV5-1 and TRBJ2-1; possibly TRBD2 for D (6 bases). This clonotype was sampled from a woman aged 45-59 years in good health. The CDR3 loop is CASSWTNWDLPYYNEQFF. The CDR3 coding sequence is TGCGCCAGCAGCTGGACTAATTGGGACCTCCCATACTACAATGAGCAGTTCTTC. The whole variable domain, filled in from reference TRBV5-1 and TRBJ2-1, reads KAGVTQTPRYLIKTRGQQVTLSCSPISGHRSVSWYQQTPGQGLQFLFEYFSETQRNKGNFPGRFSGRQFSNSRSEMNVSTLELGDSALYLCASSWTNWDLPYYNEQFFGPGTRLTVL.